One sample yielded the 17 T cell receptor beta chains listed below, sequenced in a study of blood T cell dynamics during melanoma immunotherapy. The time point is: week 3, after first cycle of checkpoint inhibitor. Produced via immunoSEQ multiplex PCR; TCRdb's table is partial and in-frame only. This sample has approximately 20,000 clones, with about 85% found just once. Sequencing used blood, obtained from a patient treated with checkpoint blockade. The source of these receptors is a human donor with melanoma.

This clone has a handful of counts. The chain employs TRBV7-2 and TRBJ2-7, with 7 bases aligning to TRBD1. V lost 5 bases and J lost 7; bases outside the gene matches: 11. CDR3 length: 14 amino acids. Germline V CDR1 and CDR2: SGHTA, FQGNSA. The CDR3 here is CASSQNRGMGEQYF. CDR3 sequence (DNA): TGTGCCAGCAGCCAGAACAGGGGTATGGGGGAGCAGTACTTC.

CDR3 protein: CASSLASGRYNEQFF. CDR3 nucleotides: TGCGCCAGCAGCTTGGCGTCGGGACGATACAATGAGCAGTTCTTC. V is TRBV5-1 and J is TRBJ2-1, with D perhaps TRBD1 or TRBD2 (5 bases each). Between the trimmed V and J ends, which lost 0 bases and 4 bases, there was a span of 11 bases. The CDR3 consists of 15 residues. Per the germline V gene, CDR1 is SGHRS and CDR2 is YFSETQ. The full variable domain, its missing parts supplied by reference TRBV5-1 and TRBJ2-1, is KAGVTQTPRYLIKTRGQQVTLSCSPISGHRSVSWYQQTPGQGLQFLFEYFSETQRNKGNFPGRFSGRQFSNSRSEMNVSTLELGDSALYLCASSLASGRYNEQFFGPGTRLTVL.

This chain joins TRBV29-1 and TRBJ2-7, with 10 bases aligning to TRBD1. Germline V gene data show CDR1 as SQVTM and CDR2 as ANQGSEA. The CDR3 sequence is 15 residues long. V trimming: 0 bases; J trimming: 5 bases; junction bases outside the gene matches: 7. CDR3 in DNA: TGCAGCGTTGAAGATCCCGACAGGGGGCCCAACGAGCAGTACTTC. It translates to CSVEDPDRGPNEQYF.

The chain carries TRBV27 and TRBJ2-5, with 9 bases aligning to TRBD1. V shed 0 bases and J 5 bases; nucleotides not matched to a gene: 4. The CDR3 covers 15 residues. Germline V gene data show CDR1 as MNHEY and CDR2 as SMNVEV (reference sequence). DNA of the CDR3: TGTGCCAGCAGTTTATCACACAGGGGGCGGGAGACCCAGTACTTC. Residues: CASSLSHRGRETQYF.

This chain links TRBV25-1 with TRBJ1-1; D is uncertain. From germline, CDR1 is MGHDK and CDR2 SYGVNS. The CDR3 is 15 residues long. V shed 2 bases and J shed 4 bases, with 14 bases lying between them. CDR3 in amino acids: CASSEAGRDRTEAFF. The DNA for the CDR3 is TGTGCCAGCAGTGAAGCGGGGAGGGATCGCACTGAAGCTTTCTTT.

The chain recombines TRBV5-6 with TRBJ1-2; TRBD1 might be the D (6 bases). CDR3 length: 13 residues. Germline V CDR1 and CDR2: SGHDT, YYEEEE. The V end lost 4 bases, the J end lost 6 bases, and 13 bases lay between the germline ends. The CDR3 DNA sequence: TGTGCCAGCAGCCGAACAGGGATCCATGGCTACACCTTC. Protein sequence: CASSRTGIHGYTF.

The chain carries TRBV28 and TRBJ2-2; a possible D gene is TRBD1 (6 bases). The CDR3 has 12 residues. Germline assignment: CDR1 MDHEN and CDR2 SYDVKM. V lost 6 bases to trimming and J lost 9 bases, with 11 bases between them. The CDR3 sequence is CASSLQGRELFF. CDR3 in DNA: TGTGCCAGCAGCCTACAGGGACGGGAGCTGTTTTTT. Full variable domain (outside the CDR3, taken from reference TRBV28 and TRBJ2-2): DVKVTQSSRYLVKRTGEKVFLECVQDMDHENMFWYRQDPGLGLRLIYFSYDVKMKEKGDIPEGYSVSREKKERFSLILESASTNQTSMYLCASSLQGRELFFGEGSRLTVL.

The chain combines TRBV28 with TRBJ2-6, with a tentative D call TRBD1 (5 bases). Trimming cost V 7 bases and J 4 bases, with 17 bases left between them. The CDR3 consists of 16 residues. Germline CDR1 is MDHEN and CDR2 is SYDVKM. The CDR3 DNA is TGTGCCAGCATCGGCGACCAGGGTGGAGGGGCCAACGTCCTGACTTTC. It encodes CASIGDQGGGANVLTF.

This chain links TRBV5-1 with TRBJ2-5, with D unclear. Trimming shortened V by 5 bases and J by 4 bases, and 12 bases separated the two germline ends. CDR1 and CDR2 (germline): SGHRS, YFSETQ. The CDR3 sequence is 13 residues long. CDR3 sequence reads: CASSVGSPETQYF. In DNA, the CDR3 is TGCGCCAGCAGTGTGGGTAGCCCAGAGACCCAGTACTTC.

This clone was detected only once. The CDR3 region is CASSSPGTSGRSTQYF. The CDR3 DNA reads TGTGCCAGCAGTTCCCCCGGGACTAGCGGGAGATCGACGCAGTATTTT. The chain carries TRBV28 and TRBJ2-3, with 14 bases aligning to TRBD2. Germline loops: CDR1 MDHEN, CDR2 SYDVKM. This CDR3 has 16 amino acids. J was trimmed by 9 bases and V by 4 bases; bases with no gene match: 9. The entire variable domain, with the rest obtained from reference TRBV28 and TRBJ2-3, is as follows: DVKVTQSSRYLVKRTGEKVFLECVQDMDHENMFWYRQDPGLGLRLIYFSYDVKMKEKGDIPEGYSVSREKKERFSLILESASTNQTSMYLCASSSPGTSGRSTQYFGPGTRLTVL.

The chain links TRBV2 to TRBJ2-7; the D is unclear. There are 14 residues in the CDR3. Germline V gives CDR1 SNHLY, CDR2 FYNNEI. V gave up 6 bases and J gave up 0 bases, with 12 bases separating them. The CDR3 spells CASRITRNSYEQYF. In DNA, the CDR3 is TGTGCCAGCAGAATTACACGTAACTCCTACGAGCAGTACTTC.

This clone was seen just once. The chain joins TRBV28 to TRBJ2-7; D is uncertain. The CDR3 totals 14 residues. Germline lookup yields CDR1 MDHEN and CDR2 SYDVKM. Trimming removed 3 bases from V and 2 bases from J, with 11 bases in between. CDR3 nucleotides: TGTGCCAGCAGTTTTGCCAACCGAGCCTACGAGCAGTACTTC. It encodes CASSFANRAYEQYF.

As DNA, the CDR3 is TGCGCCAGCAGCCAAGAATGGGGGATTGGGGGAAGTAATGAAAAACTGTTTTTT. Translated, it gives CASSQEWGIGGSNEKLFF. This chain uses TRBV4-1 with TRBJ1-4; maybe TRBD1 (5 bases). From germline, CDR1 is MGHRA and CDR2 YSYEKL. Trimming took off 0 bases at V and 4 bases at J, with 18 bases between the two ends. This CDR3 contains 18 residues.

The CDR3 nucleotides are TGTGCCAGTAGTATGGGCCTGGGGAATGAAAAACTGTTTTTT. Encoded protein: CASSMGLGNEKLFF. V gene TRBV19 combines with J gene TRBJ1-4; D gene uncertain. Germline loops: CDR1 LNHDA, CDR2 SQIVND (reference sequence). This CDR3 is built from 14 residues. V lost 3 bases and J lost 5, with 10 bases in between.

This clone was detected a few times. The V gene is TRBV9, the J gene TRBJ1-1; no definite D call. V was pared by 1 base and J by 1 base, with 8 bases between. This CDR3 comprises 14 residues. CDR1 SGDLS and CDR2 YYNGEE come from the germline V gene. CDR3 amino acids: CASSVPGSNTEAFF. The CDR3 nucleotides read TGTGCCAGCAGCGTACCGGGTTCGAACACTGAAGCTTTCTTT.

J is TRBJ1-5 and V is TRBV7-8; TRBD1 is a possible D gene (5 bases). Per germline, CDR1 SGHVS and CDR2 FQNEAQ. V gave up 1 base and J gave up 3 bases, with 13 bases separating them. CDR3 length: 16 amino acids. The CDR3 nucleotides are TGTGCCAGCAGCTTAGTGGCAGGGATAAACAATCAGCCCCAGCATTTT. Translated: CASSLVAGINNQPQHF.

The count of this clone is one. This chain uses TRBV10-3 with TRBJ1-4; weak D call: TRBD1 (6 bases). Deletions cut 4 bases from V and 6 bases from J, with 12 bases between. Germline CDR1 reads ENHRY; CDR2 reads SYGVKD. This CDR3 is 14 amino acids long. In DNA, the CDR3 is TGTGCCATCAGTGGCGTAGGGGGAGATGAAAAACTGTTTTTT. Translation: CAISGVGGDEKLFF.